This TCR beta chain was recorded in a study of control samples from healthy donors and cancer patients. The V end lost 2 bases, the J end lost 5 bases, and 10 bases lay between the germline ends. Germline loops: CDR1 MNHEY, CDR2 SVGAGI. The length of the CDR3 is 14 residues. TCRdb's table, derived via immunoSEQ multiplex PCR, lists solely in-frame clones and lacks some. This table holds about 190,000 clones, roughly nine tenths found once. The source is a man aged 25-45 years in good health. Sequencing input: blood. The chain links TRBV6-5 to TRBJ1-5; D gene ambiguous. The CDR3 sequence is CASSYGAGDQPQHF. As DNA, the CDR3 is TGTGCCAGCAGTTACGGCGCCGGGGATCAGCCCCAGCATTTT.